Listed below are T cell receptor beta chains from one sample, sequenced in a study of molecular identifiers for immune sequencing clone quantification. MiXCR, applied by TCRdb to the PCR reads, yields one record per CDR3 protein. The table has 40,000 to 65,000 distinct CDR3 sequences, about a third seen once. The specimen was naive CD8+ T cells from blood, with Jurkat cell RNA spiked in. The source of these receptors is a human donor in good health. Some libraries in this study had Jurkat cell RNA spiked in. The CDR3 runs from the conserved cysteine through the conserved F or W. Fields, in order: V gene, J gene, clone size, D gene, CDR3 protein, CDR3 DNA. D genes are given only for firm matches. Expanded clones get a size class; other rows say once, few or many, or leave the size out.

>TRBV6-5|TRBJ1-2|many|-
CASSYFTGRGYTF
TGTGCCAGCAGTTACTTTACAGGTCGAGGCTACACCTTC
>TRBV28|TRBJ2-3|many|-
CASSFQGSTDTQYF
TGTGCCAGCAGTTTTCAGGGGAGCACAGATACGCAGTATTTT
>TRBV5-6|TRBJ1-1|-|-
CASGSLIRMNTEAFF
TGTGCCAGCGGCTCCCTCATCCGCATGAACACTGAAGCTTTCTTT
>TRBV15|TRBJ2-4|many|-
CATSRANPGLQYF
TGTGCCACCAGCAGGGCGAACCCGGGACTTCAGTACTTC
>TRBV7-9|TRBJ2-3|-|-
CASSSPLDRISTDTQYF
TGTGCCAGCAGCTCACCCCTGGACAGAATTAGCACAGATACGCAGTATTTT
>TRBV28|TRBJ2-7|-|-
CATGGFPTYEQYF
TGTGCCACCGGGGGCTTTCCAACCTACGAGCAGTACTTC
>TRBV6-2/TRBV6-3|TRBJ1-5|many|-
CASRDVSNQPQHF
TGTGCCAGCAGGGACGTTTCCAATCAGCCCCAGCATTTT
>TRBV12-3/TRBV12-4|TRBJ1-5|many|TRBD1
CASRQGGSNQPQHF
TGTGCCAGCAGACAGGGGGGTAGCAATCAGCCCCAGCATTTT
>TRBV5-5|TRBJ1-2|-|-
CASSLGAISVYTF
TGTGCCAGCAGCTTGGGGGCCATATCGGTCTACACCTTC
>TRBV20-1|TRBJ2-1|many|-
CSASLKSWSTYNEQFF
TGCAGTGCTAGCCTAAAGTCTTGGAGCACTTACAATGAGCAGTTCTTC
>TRBV4-2|TRBJ1-1|-|-
CASSQELGITEAFF
TGTGCCAGCAGCCAAGAATTGGGAATCACTGAAGCTTTCTTT
>TRBV6-5|TRBJ2-7|few|TRBD1
CASSYDPGTVFYEQYF
TGTGCCAGCAGTTACGACCCTGGGACAGTCTTCTACGAGCAGTACTTC
>TRBV9|TRBJ2-3|-|-
CASSVVGSGGADTQYF
TGTGCCAGCAGCGTAGTCGGTAGCGGAGGGGCAGATACGCAGTATTTT
>TRBV7-9|TRBJ2-3|many|-
CASSSAGLGSTDTQYF
TGTGCCAGCAGCTCCGCGGGACTGGGAAGCACAGATACGCAGTATTTT
>TRBV14|TRBJ2-1|-|TRBD2
CASGQKRERTVNEQFF
TGTGCCAGCGGCCAAAAGCGGGAGCGCACTGTTAATGAGCAGTTCTTC
>TRBV6-2/TRBV6-3|TRBJ2-3|-|-
CASSTTDTDTQYF
TGTGCCAGCAGCACGACAGACACAGATACGCAGTATTTT
>TRBV28|TRBJ2-3|many|-
CASSSWGRTDTQYF
TGTGCCAGCAGTTCCTGGGGACGCACAGATACGCAGTATTTT
>TRBV6-1|TRBJ2-3|many|-
CAVAGHLTDTQYF
TGTGCCGTTGCGGGACATCTCACAGATACGCAGTATTTT
>TRBV15|TRBJ1-5|large|TRBD1
CATSRGPGQVYQNQPQHF
TGTGCCACCAGCAGAGGACCGGGACAGGTTTACCAAAATCAGCCCCAGCATTTT
>TRBV4-1|TRBJ2-7|-|-
CASSQEGARPWEQYF
TGCGCCAGCAGCCAAGAGGGGGCGAGACCCTGGGAGCAGTACTTC
>TRBV28|TRBJ2-7|-|-
CASSPTEGLYEQYF
TGTGCCAGCAGTCCGACAGAGGGCCTCTACGAGCAGTACTTC
>TRBV7-9|TRBJ2-7|few|TRBD2
CASSGTSREQYF
TGTGCCAGCAGCGGGACTAGCAGGGAGCAGTACTTC
>TRBV5-6|TRBJ1-1|-|TRBD1
CASSLGDRKAFF
TGTGCCAGCAGCTTGGGGGACAGGAAGGCTTTCTTT
>TRBV25-1|TRBJ2-2|few|-
CASSRRGASNTGELFF
TGTGCCAGCAGTCGCCGTGGAGCGTCGAACACCGGGGAGCTGTTTTTT
>TRBV19|TRBJ2-7|few|-
CASSIDTGYEQYF
TGTGCCAGTAGTATCGACACAGGGTACGAGCAGTACTTC
>TRBV10-3|TRBJ2-5|many|-
CAISEPQKETQYF
TGTGCCATCAGTGAGCCCCAGAAAGAGACCCAGTACTTC
>TRBV12-3/TRBV12-4|TRBJ2-3|-|-
CASNPQGTDTQYF
TGTGCCAGCAATCCCCAGGGCACAGATACGCAGTATTTT
>TRBV10-1|TRBJ2-7|few|TRBD1
CASSPDRGSDEQYF
TGCGCCAGTTCACCGGACAGGGGGTCGGACGAGCAGTACTTC
>TRBV20-1|TRBJ2-7|-|-
CSAIGDSHEQYF
TGCAGTGCTATCGGGGATTCCCACGAGCAGTACTTC
>TRBV27|TRBJ2-2|-|TRBD2
CASTWTSGSIGELFF
TGTGCCAGCACCTGGACTAGCGGGAGTATCGGGGAGCTGTTTTTT
>TRBV28|TRBJ1-5|many|-
CASSFGPGNQPQHF
-
>TRBV9|TRBJ2-1|few|-
CASSVEGGRNVNNEQFF
TGTGCCAGCAGCGTAGAGGGGGGGCGGAATGTTAACAATGAGCAGTTCTTC
>TRBV4-3|TRBJ2-4|-|-
CAGSQTGTTSKNIQYF
TGCGCCGGCAGCCAAACAGGGACAACTTCCAAAAACATTCAGTACTTC
>TRBV7-2|TRBJ2-3|few|-
CASSKGGWSTDTQYF
TGTGCCAGCAGCAAAGGGGGGTGGAGCACAGATACGCAGTATTTT
>TRBV28|TRBJ1-1|many|-
CASSPQGNTEAFF
TGTGCCAGCAGCCCCCAGGGGAACACTGAAGCTTTCTTT
>TRBV7-9|TRBJ1-6|few|TRBD1
CASSGTGLNSPLHF
TGTGCCAGCAGCGGGACAGGTCTAAATTCACCCCTCCACTTT
>TRBV2|TRBJ1-2|-|TRBD1
CASRGDSLNFYGYTF
TGTGCCAGCAGGGGGGACAGCCTTAACTTCTATGGCTACACCTTC
>TRBV7-9|TRBJ2-7|medium-sized|TRBD2
CASRLLLAGGTEQYF
TGTGCCAGCAGGTTGTTGTTAGCGGGAGGTACGGAGCAGTACTTC
>TRBV7-9|TRBJ2-7|-|-
CAGTWGEEQYF
TGTGCCGGAACTTGGGGGGAAGAGCAGTACTTC
>TRBV28|TRBJ2-3|-|-
CASSSLRGRHTQYF
TGTGCCAGCAGTTCCCTTAGAGGGAGACATACGCAGTATTTT
>TRBV28|TRBJ2-7|many|-
CASRSIRDAYEQYF
TGTGCCAGCAGGTCCATTAGGGATGCCTACGAGCAGTACTTC
>TRBV5-6|TRBJ2-3|few|-
CASSLDGTIHTDTQYF
TGTGCCAGCAGCTTGGACGGGACAATCCACACAGATACGCAGTATTTT
>TRBV3-1|TRBJ2-7|few|-
CASSRATGPSYEQYF
TGTGCCAGCAGCCGAGCGACCGGACCCTCCTACGAGCAGTACTTC
>TRBV7-2|TRBJ2-3|many|TRBD2
CASSLGSGTSRADTQYF
TGTGCCAGCAGCTTAGGGTCCGGGACTAGCCGAGCAGATACGCAGTATTTT
>TRBV7-6|TRBJ1-5|-|-
CASSAGWGNQPQHF
TGTGCCAGCAGCGCCGGCTGGGGCAATCAGCCCCAGCATTTT
>TRBV27|TRBJ1-1|-|-
CASGRGTEAIF
TGTGCCAGCGGTCGTGGCACTGAAGCTATCTTT
>TRBV18|TRBJ2-1|-|-
CASSRLVGDGDEQFF
TGTGCCAGCTCCCGACTAGTGGGAGATGGGGATGAGCAGTTCTTC
>TRBV4-3|TRBJ1-5|-|-
CASSQVDDGNQPQHF
TGCGCCAGCAGCCAAGTGGACGACGGGAATCAGCCCCAGCATTTT
>TRBV28|TRBJ2-7|few|-
CASSPLEGPYEQYF
TGTGCCAGCAGCCCTTTGGAGGGCCCCTACGAGCAGTACTTC
>TRBV27|TRBJ2-7|-|-
CASSLTYRNEQYF
TGTGCCAGCAGTCTTACCTACAGGAATGAGCAGTACTTC
>TRBV7-9|TRBJ1-2|-|-
CASSADRGQIANYGYTF
TGTGCCAGCAGCGCGGACAGAGGACAGATAGCTAACTATGGCTACACCTTC
>TRBV11-2|TRBJ2-7|-|-
CASSLAGPGYERYF
TGTGCCAGCAGCTTAGCAGGGCCCGGGTACGAGCGGTACTTC
>TRBV9|TRBJ1-6|many|-
CASSVDGFVRVNSPLHF
TGTGCCAGCAGCGTAGACGGTTTTGTACGCGTAAATTCACCCCTCCACTTT
>TRBV29-1|TRBJ2-7|few|TRBD1
CSVEDRCVYEQYF
TGCAGCGTTGAGGACAGGTGTGTATACGAGCAGTACTTC
>TRBV7-9|TRBJ2-5|many|-
CASSPRQGQTQYF
TGTGCCAGCAGCCCCCGGCAGGGTCAGACCCAGTACTTC